The following is a T cell receptor beta chain sequence with its context. Its antigen is undetermined. PCR involved 60 Vbeta and 13 Jbeta primers. Only in-frame clones appear in the TCRdb table, and some are missing; sequencing was by immunoSEQ multiplex PCR. The sample lists some 150,000 clones, approximately 80% occurring once. The data were taken from a study of cytomegalovirus exposure and HLA in healthy donors. About the study: Among about 179 million T cells, an earlier analysis found 117 million unique TCR beta sequences.

The CDR3 runs 16 residues. CDR1 and CDR2 from the germline V gene are SGDLS and YYNGEE. The V end lost 0 bases, the J end lost 8 bases, and 17 bases lay between the germline ends. General observations from the study: Follow-up analysis later connected one missense variant in DCLRE1C with trimming of TCR beta V- and J-genes. CMV antigen specificity of a few CMV-associated chains was confirmed in vitro. HLA restriction was apparent for most CMV-associated TCR beta chains in a later analysis.

The source of this sequence is a man younger than 45 in good health and CMV-seropositive. The V and J genes are TRBV9 and TRBJ1-4; no reliable D call. The specimen sequenced was PBMCs. CDR3 region: CASSVDVGGHEEKLFF. The CDR3 DNA is TGTGCCAGCAGCGTAGATGTTGGAGGCCACGAGGAAAAACTGTTTTTT. Supplemented by reference TRBV9 and TRBJ1-4, the full variable domain reads DSGVTQTPKHLITATGQRVTLRCSPRSGDLSVYWYQQSLDQGLQFLIQYYNGEERAKGNILERFSAQQFPDLHSELNLSSLELGDSALYFCASSVDVGGHEEKLFFGSGTQLSVL.